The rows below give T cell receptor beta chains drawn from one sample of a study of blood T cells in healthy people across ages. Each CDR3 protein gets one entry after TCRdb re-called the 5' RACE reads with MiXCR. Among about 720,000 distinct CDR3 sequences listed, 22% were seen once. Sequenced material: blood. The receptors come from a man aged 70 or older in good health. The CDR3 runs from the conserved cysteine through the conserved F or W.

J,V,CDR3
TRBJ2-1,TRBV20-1,CSADPLASSYNEQFF
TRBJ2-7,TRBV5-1,CASSWTGGYEQYF
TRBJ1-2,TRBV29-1,CSVEDYNNMGAVGYGYTF
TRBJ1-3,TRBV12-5,CASGLITVSGNTIYF
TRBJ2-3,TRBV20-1,CSAAAVTDTQYF
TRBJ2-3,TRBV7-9,CASSLPQNTDTQYF
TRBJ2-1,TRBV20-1,CSAQSGTTYNEQFF
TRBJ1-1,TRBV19,CASTDRVDTEAFF
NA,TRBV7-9,CASRPRGRGQIGYEQYF
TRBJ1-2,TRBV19,CASRRTGDYGYTF
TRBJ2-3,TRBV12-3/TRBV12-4,CASSLFPDSSTDTQYF
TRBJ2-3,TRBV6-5,CASTTPGADTQYF
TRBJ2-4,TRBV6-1,CASSEALTGTKNIQYF
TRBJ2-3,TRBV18,CASSQKGRGRTDTQYF
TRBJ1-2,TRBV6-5,CASSYRINYGYTF
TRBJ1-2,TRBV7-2,CASSFNPAGLANYGYTF
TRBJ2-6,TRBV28,CASRTQGVSGANVLTF
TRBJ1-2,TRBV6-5,CASRNMGGFGYTF
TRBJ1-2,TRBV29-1,CSVENVDNYGYTF
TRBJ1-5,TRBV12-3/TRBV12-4,CASSLATTGEEQPQHF
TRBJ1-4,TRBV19,CASAPRQNNEKLFF
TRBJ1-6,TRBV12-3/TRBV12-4,CASSFSRNSPLHF
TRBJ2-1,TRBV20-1,CSARGGGTYNEQFF
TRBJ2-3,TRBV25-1,CASSQWTGATDTQYF